The sequence of this TCR beta chain was determined in a study of control samples from healthy donors and cancer patients. Libraries were prepared by immunoSEQ multiplex PCR; TCRdb keeps only in-frame clonotypes and omits some of them. Here the sample spans approximately 140,000 clones, roughly 92% being singletons. What was sequenced was blood. The sequence was collected from a man aged 30 to 39 in good health.

CDR3 sequence reads: CASSSISGEQFF. The CDR3 DNA reads as TGTGCCAGCAGTTCCATAAGCGGTGAGCAGTTCTTC. The chain combines TRBV27 with TRBJ2-1; the D gene is possibly TRBD2 (5 bases). The V end lost 4 bases, the J end lost 9 bases, and 10 bases lay between the germline ends. The CDR3 is made up of 12 amino acids. Germline CDR1 is MNHEY and CDR2 is SMNVEV (reference sequence).